The present TCR beta chain was sequenced within a study of T cells in Graves' hyperthyroidism and ophthalmopathy. Whole-study context: Before any treatment, at initial diagnosis, peripheral blood was collected. Findings of the study overall: Blood also held most thyroid clonotypes expanded beyond 0.001. Patients with ophthalmopathy were separated from those with stable hyperthyroidism by a 13 V-J model.

This clonotype occurred many times. The target antigen is unknown. Researchers took RNA transcripts and amplified the TCR beta CDR3 regions from them. Using the HTBI primer set, a first-round RT-PCR was run on the TCR CDR3. TCRdb reprocessed the multiplex PCR reads with MiXCR, giving one entry per CDR3 protein. This table holds over 500,000 distinct CDR3 sequences, about 14% found once. This CDR3 has 14 amino acids. Germline V gene lookup returns CDR1 MDHEN and CDR2 SYDVKM. Between the trimmed V and J ends, which lost 6 bases and 1 base, there was a span of 12 bases. The origin of this receptor is a woman aged 40 to 49 with Graves' hyperthyroidism. The sample comprised blood. The chain couples TRBV28 to TRBJ1-2; D is perhaps TRBD1 (6 bases). The CDR3 nucleotides read TGTGCCAGCAGGACCGGGACACATAACTATGGCTACACCTTC. This encodes CASRTGTHNYGYTF.